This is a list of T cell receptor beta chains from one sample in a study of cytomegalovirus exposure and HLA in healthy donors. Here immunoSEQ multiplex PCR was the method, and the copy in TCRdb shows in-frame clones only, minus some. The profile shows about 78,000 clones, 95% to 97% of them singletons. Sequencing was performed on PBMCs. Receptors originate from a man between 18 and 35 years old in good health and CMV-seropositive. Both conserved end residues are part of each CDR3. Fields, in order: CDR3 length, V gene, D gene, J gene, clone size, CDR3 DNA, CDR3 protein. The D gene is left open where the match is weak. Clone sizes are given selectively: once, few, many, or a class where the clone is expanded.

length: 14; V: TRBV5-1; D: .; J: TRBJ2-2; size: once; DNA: TGCGCCAGCTTTCAGGGGCCGTACACCGGGGAGCTGTTTTTT; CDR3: CASFQGPYTGELFF
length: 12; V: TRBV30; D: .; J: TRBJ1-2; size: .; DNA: TGTGCCTGGAGTGTACGGTTCTATGGCTACACCTTC; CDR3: CAWSVRFYGYTF
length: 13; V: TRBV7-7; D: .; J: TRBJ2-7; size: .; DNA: TGTGCTAGCAGCTTGGTCCTGGAGGACGAGCAGTACTTC; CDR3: CASSLVLEDEQYF
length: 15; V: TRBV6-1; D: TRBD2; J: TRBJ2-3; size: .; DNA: TGTGCCAGCAGTGAACTAGCGGGAACCCCAGATACGCAGTATTTT; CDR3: CASSELAGTPDTQYF
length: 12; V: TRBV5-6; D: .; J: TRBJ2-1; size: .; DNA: TGTGCCAGCAGCGATACTAGATATGAGCAGTTCTTC; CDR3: CASSDTRYEQFF
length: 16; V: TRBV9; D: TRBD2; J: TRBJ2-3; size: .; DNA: TGTGCCAGCAGCGCGGGACCAGCGGGGGCAATGGATACGCAGTATTTT; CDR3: CASSAGPAGAMDTQYF
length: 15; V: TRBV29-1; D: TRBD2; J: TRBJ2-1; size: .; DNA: TGCAGCGTTGAAGGAAGCGGGAGTTCCTACAATGAGCAGTTCTTC; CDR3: CSVEGSGSSYNEQFF
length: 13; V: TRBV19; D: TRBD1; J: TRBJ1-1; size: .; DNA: TGTGCCAGTAGGAACAGGGGGAACACTGAAGCTTTCTTT; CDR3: CASRNRGNTEAFF
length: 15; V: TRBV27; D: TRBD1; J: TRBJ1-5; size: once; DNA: TGTGCCAGCAGTTCCCACAGGGGTCGGAATCAGCCCCAGCATTTT; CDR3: CASSSHRGRNQPQHF
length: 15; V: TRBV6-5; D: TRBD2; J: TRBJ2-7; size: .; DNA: TGTGCCAGCAGTTCCCTAGCGGGGGAGAAGGGCGAGCAGTACTTC; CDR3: CASSSLAGEKGEQYF
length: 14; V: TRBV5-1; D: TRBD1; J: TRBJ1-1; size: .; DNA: TGCGCCAGCAGCAGACAGGGGGCGAACACTGAAGCTTTCTTT; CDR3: CASSRQGANTEAFF
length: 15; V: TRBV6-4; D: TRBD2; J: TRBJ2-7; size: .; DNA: TGTGCCAGCAGCTCCGGACTAGCGCCAGCACGGGAGCAGTACTTC; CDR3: CASSSGLAPAREQYF
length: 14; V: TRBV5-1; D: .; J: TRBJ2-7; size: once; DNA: TGCGCCAGCAGCTTTCAGGGTAGTGGTTACGAGCAGTACTTC; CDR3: CASSFQGSGYEQYF
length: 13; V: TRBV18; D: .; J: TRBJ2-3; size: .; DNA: TGTGCCAGCTCGCCCACAGGCACAGATACGCAGTATTTT; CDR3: CASSPTGTDTQYF
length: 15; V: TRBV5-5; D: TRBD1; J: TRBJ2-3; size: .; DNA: TGTGCCAGCAGCTCTCCCAGGGGGATTACAGATACGCAGTATTTT; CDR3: CASSSPRGITDTQYF
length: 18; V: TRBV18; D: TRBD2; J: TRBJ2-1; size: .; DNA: TGTGCCAGCTCACCACCGATGGTAGCGGGAGGCTATTACAATGAGCAGTTCTTC; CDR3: CASSPPMVAGGYYNEQFF
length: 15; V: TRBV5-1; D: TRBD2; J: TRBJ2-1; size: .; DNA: TGCGCCAGCAGCTTTGGGGGGGAAAGCTACAATGAGCAGTTCTTC; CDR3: CASSFGGESYNEQFF
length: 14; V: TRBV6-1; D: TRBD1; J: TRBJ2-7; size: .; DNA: TGTGCCAGCAGTCCTCGGACAGGGCTCGCCGAGCAGTACTTC; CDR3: CASSPRTGLAEQYF
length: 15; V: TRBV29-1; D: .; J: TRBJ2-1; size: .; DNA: TGCAGCGTTGAAGAAGGGGCGGGATGGGTGGGTGAGCAGTTCTTC; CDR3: CSVEEGAGWVGEQFF
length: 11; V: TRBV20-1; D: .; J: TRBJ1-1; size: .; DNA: TGCAGTGCCAACGACAGGACTGAAGCTTTCTTT; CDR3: CSANDRTEAFF
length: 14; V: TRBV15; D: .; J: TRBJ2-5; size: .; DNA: TGTGCCACCAGCAGAGATCTAGTCCAAGAGACCCAGTACTTC; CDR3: CATSRDLVQETQYF
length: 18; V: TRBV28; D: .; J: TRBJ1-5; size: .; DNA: TGTGCCAGCAGTTCCATAGCGCGGGGGGGAGTCATCAATCAGCCCCAGCATTTT; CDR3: CASSSIARGGVINQPQHF
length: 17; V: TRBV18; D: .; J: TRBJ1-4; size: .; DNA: TGTGCCAGCTCACCACCTGTCCAGGGGACCCTTAATGAAAAACTGTTTTTT; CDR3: CASSPPVQGTLNEKLFF
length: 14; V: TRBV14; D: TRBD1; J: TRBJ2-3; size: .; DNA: TGTGCCAGCAGCCGCCTGGACAGGGCAGATACGCAGTATTTT; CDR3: CASSRLDRADTQYF
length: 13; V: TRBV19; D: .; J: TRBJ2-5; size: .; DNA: TGTGCCAGTAGTCCATCCGCGCGAGAGACCCAGTACTTC; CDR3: CASSPSARETQYF
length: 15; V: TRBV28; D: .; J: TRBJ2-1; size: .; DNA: TGTGCCACCTGCTTAGGTGGGAGCTCCTACAATGAGCAGTTCTTC; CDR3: CATCLGGSSYNEQFF
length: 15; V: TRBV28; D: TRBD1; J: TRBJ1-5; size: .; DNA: TGTGCCAGCAGCCTAGGACAGGGGCGCAATCAGCCCCAGCATTTT; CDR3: CASSLGQGRNQPQHF
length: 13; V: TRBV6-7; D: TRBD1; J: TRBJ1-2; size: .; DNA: TGTGCCAGCAGATGGACAGGAACCTATGGCTACACCTTC; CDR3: CASRWTGTYGYTF
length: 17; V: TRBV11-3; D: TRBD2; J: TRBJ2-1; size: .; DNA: TGTGCCAGCAGCTTAGATCTGTCTAGCGGGAGGATCAATGAGCAGTTCTTC; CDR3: CASSLDLSSGRINEQFF
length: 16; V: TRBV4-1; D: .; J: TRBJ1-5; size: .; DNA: TGCGCCAGCAGCCAAGGACTGGCAGCCAGCAATCAGCCCCAGCATTTT; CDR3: CASSQGLAASNQPQHF
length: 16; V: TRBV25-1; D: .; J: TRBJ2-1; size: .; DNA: TGTGCCAGCAGTGAATCAGAGGATAATCCTTACAATGAGCAGTTCTTC; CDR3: CASSESEDNPYNEQFF
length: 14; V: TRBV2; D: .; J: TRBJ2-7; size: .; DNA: TGTGCCAGCAGTGAAGTCGGCGGATTCTACGAGCAGTACTTC; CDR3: CASSEVGGFYEQYF
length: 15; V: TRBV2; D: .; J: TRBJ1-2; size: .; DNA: TGTGCCAGCAGGGCAGAAGGGCAGGGCAGCTATGGCTACACCTTC; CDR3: CASRAEGQGSYGYTF
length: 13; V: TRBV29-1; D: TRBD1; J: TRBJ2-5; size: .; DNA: TGCAGCGTGAGGACAGGGGGCAGTCCGGCCCAGTACTTC; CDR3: CSVRTGGSPAQYF
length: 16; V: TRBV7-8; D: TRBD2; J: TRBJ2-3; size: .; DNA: TGTGCCAGCAGCTTAGCGGGAGGGAGGAGCAGAGATACGCAGTATTTT; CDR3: CASSLAGGRSRDTQYF
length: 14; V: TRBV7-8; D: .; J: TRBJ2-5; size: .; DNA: TGTGCCAGCAGCTTTCGAGGCGGCCAAGAGACCCAGTACTTC; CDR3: CASSFRGGQETQYF
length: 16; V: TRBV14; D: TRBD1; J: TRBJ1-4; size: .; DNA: TGTGCCAGCAGCCAAGATTGGGGACAGGGCAGAGAAAAACTGTTTTTT; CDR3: CASSQDWGQGREKLFF
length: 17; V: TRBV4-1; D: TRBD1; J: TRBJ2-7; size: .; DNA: TGCGCCAGCAGCCAAGATCGGGGGACAGGGTTGTCGGGCGAGCAGTACTTC; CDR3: CASSQDRGTGLSGEQYF
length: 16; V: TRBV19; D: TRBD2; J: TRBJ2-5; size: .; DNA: TGTGCCAGTAGCTCAGAACTAGCGGGAGGTGTGGAGACCCAGTACTTC; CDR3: CASSSELAGGVETQYF
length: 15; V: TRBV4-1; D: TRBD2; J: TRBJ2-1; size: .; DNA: TGCGCCAGCAGCTCCCCCGGCGGGAGGGTCTATGAGCAGTTCTTC; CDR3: CASSSPGGRVYEQFF
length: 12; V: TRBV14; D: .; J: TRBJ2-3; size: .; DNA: TGTGCCAGCAGCCTTCTCGGGGATACGCAGTATTTT; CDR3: CASSLLGDTQYF
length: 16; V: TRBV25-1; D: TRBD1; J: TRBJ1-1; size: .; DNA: TGTGCCAGCAGTGATCGAGGACAGGGGCGACCTGGTGAAGCTTTCTTT; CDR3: CASSDRGQGRPGEAFF